The present TCR beta chain was sequenced within a study of shared clonotypes between healthy human individuals. On the study more broadly: The plates for each donor numbered three CD4 naive, three CD4 memory, two CD8 naive and one CD8 memory.

This CDR3 is 14 amino acids long. From germline, CDR1 is MGHRA and CDR2 YSYEKL. Trimming removed 4 bases at V and 5 bases at J, with 11 bases between. The table came from immunoSEQ multiplex PCR; TCRdb's copy has only in-frame clones and leaves some out. This table holds about 2.2 million clones, just over 90% found once. Naive CD8 populations comprised CD45RO-negative cells positively selected for CCR7, excluding terminally differentiated effector memory CD45RA+ cells. This sequence joins TRBV4-1 and TRBJ2-2; D is perhaps TRBD1 (6 bases). The sample consisted of naive CD8+ T cells from PBMCs. This TCR derives from a young man in good health. Some clones in this sample may be carry-over from other donors' samples. The CDR3 reads CASSLHRVTGELFF. The CDR3 DNA is TGCGCCAGCAGCCTTCACAGGGTTACCGGGGAGCTGTTTTTT.